These 2 T cell receptor beta chains were all obtained from the same sample, sequenced in a study of radiotherapy plus CTLA-4 blockade in lung cancer. Profiling relied on immunoSEQ multiplex PCR, and the TCRdb table lists in-frame clones only, not all of them. The data show 35,000 to 45,000 clones, roughly 72% seen once. The material sequenced was peripheral blood, taken from a patient treated with radiotherapy plus ipilimumab. These receptors were taken from a human donor with non-small cell lung cancer who had stable disease on radiotherapy plus ipilimumab.

This rearrangement joins TRBV7-9 to TRBJ1-3, with D unclear. The CDR3 consists of 13 residues. In germline, CDR1 is SEHNR, CDR2 FQNEAQ (reference sequence). The germline V and J ends were trimmed by 5 bases and 4 bases, with 9 bases remaining between them. The CDR3 is CASSGMKGNTIYF. In nucleotides, the CDR3 is TGTGCCAGCAGCGGCATGAAGGGAAACACCATATATTTT.

This clone was counted between two and nine times. V usage is TRBV4-2 and J usage is TRBJ2-7, with D possibly matching TRBD1 (6 bases). The CDR3 is 16 amino acids. With 1 base removed from V and 2 bases from J, the gap between germline ends came to 15 bases. The germline V gene has CDR1 LGHNA and CDR2 YNFKEQ. CDR3: CASSQGGLFDPYEQYF. The CDR3 coding sequence is TGTGCCAGCAGCCAAGGGGGGCTTTTCGATCCCTACGAGCAGTACTTC.